These 20 T cell receptor beta chains originate from one sample sequenced in a study of shared clonotypes between healthy human individuals. Here immunoSEQ multiplex PCR was the method, and the copy in TCRdb shows in-frame clones only, minus some. Of under 650,000 clones listed, 96% were seen once; the top ten hold 0.06%. Sequencing used naive CD4+ T cells sorted from blood. Subset in this sample: CD45RA+ positively selected. Receptors originate from a woman aged 25 to 39 in good health.

The V gene is TRBV28, the J gene TRBJ1-5, with D uncertain. The CDR3 runs 16 residues. V was pared by 6 bases and J by 1 base, with 16 bases between. Looked up from germline, CDR1 is MDHEN and CDR2 is SYDVKM. This CDR3 is CASRPLGLGSNQPQHF. CDR3 nucleotide sequence: TGTGCCAGCAGGCCCCTGGGCTTAGGGAGCAATCAGCCCCAGCATTTT.

The chain combines TRBV19 with TRBJ2-1; TRBD1 aligns across 8 bases. Trimming took 10 bases from V and 9 from J; bases not matched to a gene: 11. CDR1 is LNHDA and CDR2 is SQIVND in the germline V gene (reference sequence). CDR3 size: 13 residues. Here the CDR3 reads CATRTGKMGEQFF. The CDR3 DNA sequence: TGTGCCACTCGGACAGGGAAGATGGGTGAGCAGTTCTTC.

The chain recombines TRBV28 with TRBJ1-2, with 7 positions matching TRBD1. The length of the CDR3 is 14 residues. CDR1 is MDHEN, CDR2 SYDVKM, per germline. J gave up 2 bases and V 5 bases, and 5 bases lay outside the gene matches. The DNA for the CDR3 is TGTGCCAGCAGTGGGTCGACAGGGAACTATGGCTACACCTTC. The encoded protein is CASSGSTGNYGYTF.

V and J are TRBV7-7 and TRBJ2-7; D might be TRBD2 (5 bases). The CDR3 sequence is 14 residues long. From germline, CDR1 is SSHAT and CDR2 FNYEAQ (reference sequence). V was trimmed by 1 base and J by 5 bases, leaving 12 bases between them. CDR3 DNA sequence: TGTGCCAGCAGCTTAGACGAGCGGTCGGACGAGCAGTACTTC. Its translation is CASSLDERSDEQYF.

The chain uses TRBV14 and TRBJ2-2, with D maybe TRBD2 (5 bases). Germline values: CDR1 SGHDN, CDR2 FVKESK. V shed 8 bases and J shed 1 base, with 11 bases lying between them. This CDR3 is 14 amino acids long. The CDR3 loop reads CASASGKNTGELFF. In DNA, the CDR3 is TGTGCCAGCGCCTCCGGGAAGAACACCGGGGAGCTGTTTTTT.

This sequence joins TRBV19 and TRBJ2-1, with TRBD1 identical over 8 bases. The trim removed 4 bases at V and 4 bases at J, leaving 6 bases unmatched. Germline CDR1 and CDR2: LNHDA and SQIVND (reference sequence). This CDR3 is built from 15 residues. The CDR3 reads CASSTRQGRYNEQFF. DNA of the CDR3: TGTGCCAGTAGTACACGACAGGGGAGGTACAATGAGCAGTTCTTC.

J is TRBJ2-2 and V is TRBV5-1, with 7 positions matching TRBD2. Trimming took 6 bases from V and 0 from J; bases not matched to a gene: 8. The length of the CDR3 is 16 residues. Looked up from germline, CDR1 is SGHRS and CDR2 is YFSETQ. DNA for the CDR3: TGCGCCAGCACCTTACCTAGCGGTTCGAACACCGGGGAGCTGTTTTTT. Translation: CASTLPSGSNTGELFF. Full variable domain (missing parts from reference TRBV5-1 and TRBJ2-2): KAGVTQTPRYLIKTRGQQVTLSCSPISGHRSVSWYQQTPGQGLQFLFEYFSETQRNKGNFPGRFSGRQFSNSRSEMNVSTLELGDSALYLCASTLPSGSNTGELFFGEGSRLTVL.

This chain joins TRBV4-1 and TRBJ1-2, with 8 bases lining up with TRBD1. Per germline, CDR1 MGHRA and CDR2 YSYEKL. With V trimmed by 0 bases and J by 5 bases, 8 bases remained unmatched. This CDR3 contains 16 residues. CDR3 protein: CASSQEFAGGRYGYTF. The CDR3 coding sequence is TGCGCCAGCAGCCAAGAATTCGCAGGGGGCAGGTATGGCTACACCTTC.

Notes on this clone: One end of the junction is discordant with germline, which a read error may explain. This chain uses TRBV18 with TRBJ1-1, with D possibly being TRBD1 (6 bases). CDR3 length: 13 residues. The V gene's germline CDR1 is KGHSH and CDR2 LQKENI. The CDR3 DNA sequence: TGTGCCAGCTCACCCCAGGGGAACGCTGAAGCTTTCTTT. The encoded protein is CASSPQGNAEAFF.

The CDR3 nucleotides read TGTGCCAGCAGTCTCCTGACTAGCGGGAGGGGCAATGAGCAGTTCTTC. Encoded protein: CASSLLTSGRGNEQFF. J is TRBJ2-1 and V is TRBV28, with 14 nucleotides matching TRBD2. This CDR3 is built from 16 residues. Germline V gene lookup returns CDR1 MDHEN and CDR2 SYDVKM. J lost 6 bases, V lost 5 bases, and 6 bases had no gene match.

The V gene is TRBV7-6, the J gene TRBJ2-2; tentatively, D is TRBD2 (6 bases). CDR1 SGHVS and CDR2 FNYEAQ come from the germline V gene. Trimming left V 2 bases short and J 4 bases short, with 17 bases between. This CDR3 region has 17 residues. The DNA for the CDR3 is TGTGCCAGCAGCTTATGGTCAGCTAGCGACGGCACCGGGGAGCTGTTTTTT. Protein: CASSLWSASDGTGELFF.

The chain links TRBV6-1 to TRBJ1-2, with a weak D call TRBD1 (6 bases). Germline V gene data show CDR1 as MNHNS and CDR2 as SASEGT. The V end lost 6 bases, the J end lost 2 bases, and 10 bases lay between the germline ends. The CDR3 extends over 13 amino acids. The CDR3 bases are TGTGCCAGCAGAGGACAGATCAACTATGGCTACACCTTC. It specifies CASRGQINYGYTF.

The genes are TRBV4-1 and TRBJ2-3; 12 bases align to TRBD2. Unmatched junction bases numbered 10, after V lost 4 bases and J lost 5 bases. CDR3 length: 17 residues. The V gene's germline CDR1 is MGHRA and CDR2 YSYEKL. CDR3 sequence reads: CASSPKARLAGEDTQYF. The CDR3 bases are TGCGCCAGCAGCCCGAAAGCAAGACTAGCGGGAGAAGATACGCAGTATTTT.

This clone was picked up one time. The V gene is TRBV7-9, the J gene TRBJ2-7, with D possibly TRBD1 on 5 matching bases. V gave up 5 bases and J gave up 2 bases, with 13 bases separating them. Germline CDR1 reads SEHNR; CDR2 reads FQNEAQ (reference sequence). The CDR3 consists of 14 residues. For the CDR3, the DNA is TGTGCCAGCAGCCCGAGTCAGGGAACCTACGAGCAGTACTTC. Protein: CASSPSQGTYEQYF.

This chain links TRBV9 with TRBJ2-1, with 11 positions matching TRBD2. The V and J ends lost 5 bases and 6 bases, in that order; junction bases with no gene match: 7. Per germline, CDR1 SGDLS and CDR2 YYNGEE. This CDR3 is built from 15 residues. CDR3 bases: TGTGCCAGCAGTTACGGGACTAGCGGATTCAATGAGCAGTTCTTC. Its translation: CASSYGTSGFNEQFF.

The V gene is TRBV6-1, the J gene TRBJ2-7; no clear D gene. The germline gives CDR1 MNHNS, CDR2 SASEGT. Trimming cost V 6 bases and J 7 bases, with 7 bases left between them. CDR3 length: 10 amino acids. The CDR3 loop reads CASRLGEQYF. DNA of the CDR3: TGTGCCAGCAGGTTAGGGGAGCAGTACTTC.

The rearrangement links TRBV28 to TRBJ2-5; the D is unclear. There are 14 residues in the CDR3. Trimming removed 2 bases from V and 2 bases from J, with 9 bases in between. Germline V gene sequence: CDR1 MDHEN, CDR2 SYDVKM. CDR3 sequence (DNA): TGTGCCAGCAGTTTAGGGGTCGATCAAGAGACCCAGTACTTC. Translating it yields CASSLGVDQETQYF.

The chain has TRBV6-5 and TRBJ2-2; D may be TRBD2 (5 bases). There are 15 residues in the CDR3. Germline V gene lookup returns CDR1 MNHEY and CDR2 SVGAGI. V was clipped by 0 bases and J by 2 bases, with 7 bases between them. The CDR3 DNA is TGTGCCAGCAGTTACTCAACTAGTAACACCGGGGAGCTGTTTTTT. As protein: CASSYSTSNTGELFF.

The chain carries TRBV5-4 and TRBJ2-7; D is perhaps TRBD2 (6 bases). Trimming shortened V by 4 bases and J by 4 bases, and 18 bases separated the two germline ends. CDR1 SGHNT and CDR2 YYREEE come from the germline V gene (reference sequence). This CDR3 region has 15 residues. The CDR3 sequence is CASSTGTPGPYEQYF. The CDR3 DNA is TGTGCCAGCAGCACGGGGACTCCCGGTCCGTACGAGCAGTACTTC.

CDR3 DNA sequence: TGTGCCAGCACCTCGGGGGCAGCCTCTGGAAACACCATATATTTT. As protein: CASTSGAASGNTIYF. V and J are TRBV28 and TRBJ1-3; D is possibly TRBD1 (6 bases). The V end was cut by 7 bases, the J end by 0 bases, with 13 bases between. Germline V CDR1 and CDR2: MDHEN, SYDVKM. The CDR3 totals 15 residues.